Below are 25 T cell receptor beta chains sequenced from a single sample in a study of Graves' ophthalmopathy and Graves' hyperthyroidism listed by TCRdb under 2018. The sequencer listed for this sample is Illumina HiSeq 2000. TCR beta CDR3 regions were amplified from RNA transcripts for repertoire sequencing. A first-round RT-PCR used HTBI primers with the Qiagen OneStep RT-PCR kit, followed by a second-round multiplex PCR, size selection and purification. The public reads were quality trimmed at Q25 with fastp and then assembled into clones with MiXCR by TCRdb, keeping productive beta chains. Each CDR3 protein gets just one entry, which takes the most common genes and DNA from the rows behind it. This sample comprises 740,000 or so distinct CDR3 sequences, 35% to 50% of them detected only once. 35% to 55% of the sample belongs to the ten largest clones. Sequenced material: peripheral blood. These receptors all come from an adult man with Graves' ophthalmopathy.

The chain couples TRBV20-1 to TRBJ1-5; D is uncertain. V dropped 4 bases and J dropped 6 bases, with 13 bases sitting between them. This CDR3 spans 13 amino acids. From germline, CDR1 is DFQATT and CDR2 SNEGSKA (reference sequence). CDR3 sequence (DNA): TGCAGTGCTACCAGGTCTCTGGCTCAGCCCCAGCATTTT. This gives the protein CSATRSLAQPQHF.

CDR3 residues: CAWSAPYEQYF. The CDR3 bases are TGTGCCTGGAGTGCCCCGTACGAGCAGTACTTC. This sequence joins TRBV30 and TRBJ2-7; D is unresolved. Germline CDR1 and CDR2: GTSNPN and SVGIG (reference sequence). CDR3 size: 11 residues. The V end was cut by 1 base, the J end by 4 bases, with 5 bases between.

The V call is TRBV7-9, the J call TRBJ2-7; perhaps TRBD2 as D (6 bases). Trimming removed 5 bases at V and 4 bases at J, with 12 bases between. The CDR3 loop spans 13 amino acids. Germline V gene data show CDR1 as SEHNR and CDR2 as FQNEAQ (reference sequence). The CDR3 region has the DNA TGTGCCAGCAGCCCGGGGGATCGGTACGAGCAGTACTTC. Residues: CASSPGDRYEQYF.

This clonotype turned up a few times. This chain joins TRBV10-3 and TRBJ2-7; 7 bases are shared with TRBD1. The CDR3 covers 15 residues. Germline values: CDR1 ENHRY, CDR2 SYGVKD. J lost 7 bases, V lost 4 bases, and 13 bases had no gene match. This CDR3 is CAISGWDSSYNEQYF. The CDR3 nucleotides are TGTGCCATCAGTGGCTGGGACAGCTCCTACAATGAGCAGTACTTC.

This clonotype has ten or more counts. This rearrangement joins TRBV2 to TRBJ1-4; D may be TRBD1 (6 bases). Trimming left V 6 bases short and J 0 bases short, with 11 bases between. Germline loops: CDR1 SNHLY, CDR2 FYNNEI. This CDR3 is built from 15 residues. The CDR3 protein is CASRDSHATNEKLFF. The CDR3 DNA reads TGTGCCAGCAGGGACAGTCATGCAACTAATGAAAAACTGTTTTTT.

This clonotype occurred a few times. One junction end disagrees with the germline gene, perhaps due to a read error. This sequence joins TRBV7-2 and TRBJ2-5; 10 bases align to TRBD1. The CDR3 has 15 residues. The germline gives CDR1 SGHTA, CDR2 FQGNSA. The CDR3 nucleotides read TGTGCCAGCAGCTTCCTCAGGACAGGGGGAGAGGCCCAGTACTTC. This encodes CASSFLRTGGEAQYF.

There are many counts of this clonotype. CDR3 nucleotides: TGTGCCAGAGGGGGGGACAGCTTGAACACTGAAGCTTTCTTT. Residues: CARGGDSLNTEAFF. The rearrangement joins TRBV2 to TRBJ1-1, with 7 bases that match TRBD1. Germline values: CDR1 SNHLY, CDR2 FYNNEI. J was trimmed by 0 bases and V by 9 bases; bases with no gene match: 7. There are 14 residues in the CDR3.

The rearrangement uses TRBV7-9 and TRBJ2-7, with D possibly TRBD2 on 5 matching bases. CDR1 SEHNR and CDR2 FQNEAQ come from the germline V gene (reference sequence). The CDR3 loop spans 15 amino acids. V shed 5 bases and J shed 5 bases, with 19 bases lying between them. The CDR3 is CASSPRGSLSNEQYF. Here the CDR3 DNA reads TGTGCCAGCAGCCCCCGGGGAAGTCTAAGCAACGAGCAGTACTTC.

This clonotype has ten or more counts. This chain connects TRBV19 to TRBJ1-5; D is uncertain. Germline V gene data show CDR1 as LNHDA and CDR2 as SQIVND (reference sequence). V was clipped by 4 bases and J by 0 bases, with 10 bases between them. There are 15 residues in the CDR3. CDR3 residues: CASSTEFLSNQPQHF. In nucleotides, the CDR3 is TGTGCCAGTAGTACCGAGTTCCTTAGCAATCAGCCCCAGCATTTT.

This clonotype was detected a few times. V and J are TRBV12-3 or TRBV12-4 and TRBJ2-7; the D call may be TRBD1 or TRBD2 (5 bases each). The CDR3 runs 15 residues. Between the trimmed V and J ends, which lost 2 bases and 2 bases, there was a span of 13 bases. Written as DNA, the CDR3 is TGTGCCAGCAGTTTAAAAGGGGACGTAGCCTACGAGCAGTACTTC. Translating gives CASSLKGDVAYEQYF.

The chain has TRBV29-1 and TRBJ1-2; 12 bases match TRBD1. The germline V gene encodes CDR1 SQVTM and CDR2 ANQGSEA. The CDR3 sequence is 13 residues long. Trimming at V came to 6 bases and at J to 5 bases, leaving 4 bases not matched to a gene. The CDR3 DNA follows: TGCAGCGTGGCGGGACAGGGGGCGTATGGCTACACCTTC. Amino acids: CSVAGQGAYGYTF.

In its sample, this clonotype was seen many times. The chain couples TRBV7-2 to TRBJ2-2; tentatively, D is TRBD2 (5 bases). Trimming removed 0 bases from V and 4 bases from J, with 9 bases in between. The germline V gene has CDR1 SGHTA and CDR2 FQGNSA. The CDR3 has 15 residues. The CDR3 bases are TGTGCCAGCAGCTTAGCAGGACTGCCCACCGGGGAGCTGTTTTTT. It encodes CASSLAGLPTGELFF.

In this sample, this clonotype turned up once. A much larger clonotype is one base distant, so this may be a read error. The chain joins TRBV10-3 to TRBJ2-7; possible D gene TRBD1, 5 bases. V was trimmed by 5 bases and J by 2 bases, leaving 13 bases between them. Germline V gene sequence: CDR1 ENHRY, CDR2 SYGVKD. The CDR3 extends over 14 amino acids. CDR3 residues: CAISSPRQTYEQYF. CDR3 coding DNA: TGTGCCATCAGTTCCCCGAGACAGACCTACGAGCAGTACTTC.

This clonotype was observed many times. The chain joins TRBV29-1 to TRBJ1-2, with D perhaps matching TRBD1 (6 bases). This CDR3 comprises 11 residues. V lost 6 bases, J lost 6 bases, and 11 bases lay in between. In germline, CDR1 is SQVTM, CDR2 ANQGSEA. The DNA for the CDR3 is TGCAGCGTGAGGGGGTCTGATGGCTACACCTTC. Translating gives CSVRGSDGYTF.

Many counts were recorded for this clonotype. This chain uses TRBV7-9 with TRBJ2-2, with TRBD1 matching over 8 bases. V gave up 3 bases and J gave up 4 bases; unmatched junction bases: 1. CDR1 and CDR2 (germline): SEHNR, FQNEAQ (reference sequence). The CDR3 consists of 14 residues. The CDR3 reads CASSLTGVTGELFF. CDR3 bases: TGTGCCAGCAGCTTGACAGGGGTCACCGGGGAGCTGTTTTTT.

This clonotype has at least ten counts. The chain recombines TRBV7-9 with TRBJ2-2; D is unclear. CDR1 is SEHNR, CDR2 FQNEAQ, per germline (reference sequence). V lost 1 base to trimming and J lost 2 bases, with 5 bases between them. The CDR3 runs 14 residues. The CDR3 here is CASSLVPNTGELFF. The CDR3 DNA is TGTGCCAGCAGCTTAGTGCCCAACACCGGGGAGCTGTTTTTT.

This clonotype came up a few times. The rearrangement links TRBV7-9 to TRBJ1-4, with 9 bases matching TRBD1. The CDR3 has 15 amino acids. Germline loops: CDR1 SEHNR, CDR2 FQNEAQ (reference sequence). Germline trimming cut 6 bases from V and 6 bases from J; bases unmatched to any gene: 8. This CDR3 is CASSPGQGTDEKLFF. The CDR3 DNA sequence: TGTGCCAGCAGTCCGGGACAGGGTACGGATGAAAAACTGTTTTTT.

This clonotype was counted at least ten times. The chain carries TRBV10-3 and TRBJ1-1; D ambiguous. Trimming took off 3 bases at V and 1 base at J, with 6 bases between the two ends. Germline lookup yields CDR1 ENHRY and CDR2 SYGVKD. The CDR3 contains 13 residues. CDR3 region: CAISEPENTEAFF. CDR3 sequence (DNA): TGTGCCATCAGTGAACCCGAGAACACTGAAGCTTTCTTT.

J is TRBJ2-2 and V is TRBV25-1; D is uncertain. CDR3 length: 13 amino acids. Germline values: CDR1 MGHDK, CDR2 SYGVNS. Trimming cost V 6 bases and J 1 base, with 6 bases left between them. The CDR3 DNA sequence: TGTGCCAGCAGGTTGCTGAACACCGGGGAGCTGTTTTTT. Amino acids: CASRLLNTGELFF. The variable domain in full, with the rest retrieved from reference TRBV25-1 and TRBJ2-2, is EADIYQTPRYLVIGTGKKITLECSQTMGHDKMYWYQQDPGMELHLIHYSYGVNSTEKGDLSSESTVSRIRTEHFPLTLESARPSHTSQYLCASRLLNTGELFFGEGSRLTVL.

In the case of this clonotype: A junction boundary mismatches the germline segment, possibly from a read error. The CDR3 DNA is TGTGTCAGCAGCTTCGGAGGGGTAGGCCAGCCCCAGCATTTT. It is translated as CVSSFGGVGQPQHF. The chain recombines TRBV7-9 with TRBJ1-5, with D tentatively TRBD1 (5 bases). In germline, CDR1 is SEHNR, CDR2 FQNEAQ (reference sequence). The CDR3 is 14 residues long.

This clonotype was observed at least ten times. This rearrangement joins TRBV2 to TRBJ1-2; 11 bases are a match to TRBD1. The CDR3 has 14 amino acids. CDR1 and CDR2 (germline): SNHLY, FYNNEI. V dropped 6 bases and J dropped 8; count of bases not matched to a gene: 8. In DNA, the CDR3 is TGTGCCAGCAGAGACGGACAGGGGGCGCGAGGCTACACCTTC. Encoded protein: CASRDGQGARGYTF.

The CDR3 DNA is TGTGCCAGCAAACGACAGGGTTATGTCTATGGCTACACCTTC. It encodes CASKRQGYVYGYTF. The chain has TRBV2 and TRBJ1-2; 7 bases agree with TRBD1. V dropped 7 bases and J dropped 4; count of bases not matched to a gene: 9. The CDR3 sequence is 14 residues long. Germline V gene lookup returns CDR1 SNHLY and CDR2 FYNNEI.

J is TRBJ2-7 and V is TRBV7-9; D is unclear. In germline, CDR1 is SEHNR, CDR2 FQNEAQ (reference sequence). CDR3 length equals 14 residues. V shed 2 bases and J shed 2 bases, with 10 bases lying between them. The CDR3 DNA follows: TGTGCCAGCAGCTTAATGCCAGATACCTACGAGCAGTACTTC. It is translated as CASSLMPDTYEQYF.

The table lists this clonotype with many counts. The chain recombines TRBV20-1 with TRBJ2-7; no clear D. V was pared by 3 bases and J by 6 bases, with 9 bases between. The germline V gene has CDR1 DFQATT and CDR2 SNEGSKA (reference sequence). This CDR3 contains 11 residues. As DNA, the CDR3 is TGCAGTGCTAGCCAAGGAACCGAGCAGTACTTC. This gives the protein CSASQGTEQYF.

Remarks on this clonotype: A read error may be the cause here, since a much bigger clone is one base away. V usage is TRBV24-1 and J usage is TRBJ1-1; no reliable D call. In germline, CDR1 is KGHDR, CDR2 SFDVKD. V was cut by 4 bases and J by 8 bases, with 10 bases left in between. CDR3 length: 12 residues. The CDR3 sequence: CATSEPAREAFF. The CDR3 region has the DNA TGTGCCACCAGTGAGCCTGCCCGGGAAGCTTTCTTT.